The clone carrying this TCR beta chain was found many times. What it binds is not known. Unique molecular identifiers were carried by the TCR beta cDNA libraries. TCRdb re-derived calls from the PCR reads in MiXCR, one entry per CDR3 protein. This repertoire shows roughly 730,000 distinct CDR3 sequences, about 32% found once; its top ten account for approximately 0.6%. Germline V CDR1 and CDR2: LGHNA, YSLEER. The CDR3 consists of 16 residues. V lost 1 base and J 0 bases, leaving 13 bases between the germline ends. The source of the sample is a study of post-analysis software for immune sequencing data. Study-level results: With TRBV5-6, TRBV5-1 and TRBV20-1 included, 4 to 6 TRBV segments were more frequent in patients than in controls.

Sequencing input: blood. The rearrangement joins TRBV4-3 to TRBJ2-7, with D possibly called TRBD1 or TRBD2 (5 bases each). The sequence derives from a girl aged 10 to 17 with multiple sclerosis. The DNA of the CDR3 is TGCGCCAGCAGCCAAGGCCTAGCTGACAGCTCCTACGAGCAGTACTTC. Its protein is CASSQGLADSSYEQYF.